Listed below are T cell receptor beta chains from one sample, sequenced in a study of a mutant IDH1 vaccine in newly diagnosed glioma. Only in-frame clones appear in the TCRdb table, and some are missing; sequencing was by immunoSEQ multiplex PCR. This repertoire shows about 33,000 clones, approximately 91% found once; its top ten account for 4% to 5.5%. This specimen consisted of PBMCs, obtained from a glioma patient treated with radiotherapy, temozolomide or both. The receptor set was obtained from a middle-aged woman with glioma. Each CDR3 is given with its conserved first and last residue. A D gene is named only where the DNA matches it firmly. Expanded clones get a size class; other rows say once, few or many, or leave the size out.

V gene	J gene	clone size	D gene	CDR3 protein
TRBV6-5	TRBJ1-1	-	-	CASSYTLQNTEAFF
TRBV4-1	TRBJ1-2	-	-	CASSQDGGYGYTF
TRBV30	TRBJ1-5	-	-	CAWSVGVNNQPQHF
TRBV6-5	TRBJ1-5	once	TRBD1	CASRPGTGGYQPQHF
TRBV7-2	TRBJ2-7	once	-	CASSLVGQTTYEQYF
TRBV19	TRBJ2-7	-	TRBD1	CASSRRTGDYSYEQYF
TRBV30	TRBJ1-5	-	-	CAWSREGRSNQPQHF
TRBV4-2	TRBJ1-2	-	-	CASSLLKDPYGYTF
TRBV7-8	TRBJ2-7	-	TRBD1	CASSLALGQGVSEQYF
TRBV7-6	TRBJ1-1	-	TRBD1	CASGGAGTGNTEAFF
TRBV5-6	TRBJ1-2	-	TRBD1	CASSLLGQGHGYTF
TRBV6-6	TRBJ2-7	-	-	CASSYSGRDIYEQYF
TRBV2	TRBJ2-2	-	TRBD2	CASSAKAGEVGELFF